The source of this T cell receptor beta chain is a study of CD8+CD57+ T cells in acquired aplastic anemia. The template for TCR beta VDJ and CDR3 sequence profiling was genomic DNA. TCRdb re-called the reads through MiXCR, storing one row per CDR3 protein. This sample has some 150,000 distinct CDR3 sequences, with roughly 49% found just once. Patients included in sequencing had previously demonstrated CD8+CD57+ cell expansion by flow cytometry. Looked up from germline, CDR1 is ENHRY and CDR2 is SYGVKD. This CDR3 is built from 13 residues. V was pared by 0 bases and J by 7 bases, with 9 bases between. Source material: sorted CD4+, CD8+, or CD8+CD57+ T cells (not recorded which) from PBMCs. The sequence derives from a human donor with aplastic anemia. The J gene is TRBJ1-2, the V gene TRBV10-3, with a tentative D call TRBD1 (5 bases). This chain's CDR3 is CAISESGEAGYTF. In DNA, the CDR3 is TGTGCCATCAGTGAGTCGGGGGAGGCTGGCTACACCTTC.